What follows are 9 T cell receptor beta chains derived from one specimen sequenced in a study of shared clonotypes between healthy human individuals. Repertoires were generated with immunoSEQ multiplex PCR, while TCRdb's copy carries only in-frame clones and drops some. This sample has millions of clones, with roughly 94% found just once. The specimen was naive CD4+ T cells sorted from blood. Subset described: CD45RA+ positively selected. These receptors came from a man in his late teens or twenties in good health.

The V gene is TRBV5-6, the J gene TRBJ1-1, with D possibly being TRBD1 (5 bases). The V gene's germline CDR1 is SGHDT and CDR2 YYEEEE. V lost 4 bases, J lost 0 bases, and 16 bases lay in between. The CDR3 has 16 amino acids. The CDR3 coding sequence is TGTGCCAGCAGCCAAGGGCAGGGTGTATTGAACACTGAAGCTTTCTTT. Translating gives CASSQGQGVLNTEAFF.

The chain couples TRBV4-2 to TRBJ2-5, with 7 bases aligning to TRBD1. V dropped 1 base and J dropped 3; count of bases not matched to a gene: 2. CDR1 is LGHNA and CDR2 is YNFKEQ in the germline V gene. There are 14 residues in the CDR3. CDR3 nucleotide sequence: TGTGCCAGCAGCCAAGGGGACAGCGAAGAGACCCAGTACTTC. Translated: CASSQGDSEETQYF.

The chain uses TRBV9 and TRBJ1-4; D remains ambiguous. The V and J ends lost 2 bases and 4 bases respectively, with 9 bases between them. The V gene's germline CDR1 is SGDLS and CDR2 YYNGEE. The CDR3 length is 14 residues. CDR3 in amino acids: CASSVEPFNEKLFF. CDR3 bases: TGTGCCAGCAGCGTCGAACCTTTTAATGAAAAACTGTTTTTT.

V usage is TRBV7-9 and J usage is TRBJ1-1; 7 bases fit TRBD1. V trimming: 5 bases; J trimming: 3 bases; junction bases outside the gene matches: 9. The CDR3 is made up of 15 amino acids. Per germline, CDR1 SEHNR and CDR2 FQNEAQ (reference sequence). The CDR3 DNA follows: TGTGCCAGCAGCGCAGGAGGGGGCGTAGACACTGAAGCTTTCTTT. It specifies CASSAGGGVDTEAFF.

This chain links TRBV5-8 with TRBJ1-5; the match to TRBD1 covers 7 bases. The CDR3 is 13 residues long. Trimming at V came to 3 bases and at J to 4 bases, leaving 1 base not matched to a gene. Looked up from germline, CDR1 is SGHTS and CDR2 is YDEGEE. The CDR3 reads CASSWGQNQPQHF. Here the CDR3 DNA reads TGTGCCAGCAGCTGGGGACAGAATCAGCCCCAGCATTTT.

Of note for this clone: This sample also contains other DNA sequences that code for the same CDR3. The chain carries TRBV5-1 and TRBJ2-7, with TRBD2 matching 13 bases. Trimming removed 5 bases from V and 2 bases from J; junction bases left unmatched: 4. CDR3 length: 15 residues. Germline loops: CDR1 SGHRS, CDR2 YFSETQ. The CDR3 spells CASSYGTSGAYEQYF. CDR3 DNA: TGCGCCAGCAGTTATGGGACTAGCGGGGCCTACGAGCAGTACTTC. Full variable domain (remainder filled in from reference TRBV5-1 and TRBJ2-7): KAGVTQTPRYLIKTRGQQVTLSCSPISGHRSVSWYQQTPGQGLQFLFEYFSETQRNKGNFPGRFSGRQFSNSRSEMNVSTLELGDSALYLCASSYGTSGAYEQYFGPGTRLTVT.

V usage is TRBV7-2 and J usage is TRBJ2-5, with 11 bases fitting TRBD1. Germline CDR1 reads SGHTA; CDR2 reads FQGNSA. After removal of 5 bases from V and 5 bases from J, the junction contained 7 bases not matched to a gene. The CDR3 has 15 residues. The CDR3 nucleotides read TGTGCCAGCAGCCTACGGACAGGGGGCAGGGAGACCCAGTACTTC. This translates into CASSLRTGGRETQYF.

The V gene is TRBV7-2, the J gene TRBJ2-7; D call uncertain. Trimming pared 1 base from V and 4 bases from J, leaving 11 bases between. This CDR3 region has 14 residues. Germline V CDR1 and CDR2: SGHTA, FQGNSA. CDR3 in amino acids: CASSLDWSLYEQYF. CDR3 DNA sequence: TGTGCCAGCAGCTTAGACTGGAGCTTGTACGAGCAGTACTTC.

The chain is built from TRBV15 and TRBJ1-5; D remains unclear. The V gene's germline CDR1 is LNHNV and CDR2 YYDKDF (reference sequence). CDR3 length: 14 residues. The V and J ends lost 7 bases and 3 bases respectively, with 13 bases between them. The CDR3 is CATKIGRVNQPQHF. DNA for the CDR3: TGTGCCACCAAGATAGGGAGGGTCAATCAGCCCCAGCATTTT.